These T cell receptor beta chains were read from a single sample in a study of cytomegalovirus exposure and HLA in healthy donors. The method was immunoSEQ multiplex PCR; TCRdb's version includes in-frame clones alone and lacks a portion of them. This sample carries tens of thousands of clones, 85% to 95% of them seen once, and the ten largest clones take approximately 0.67%. Sequences were obtained from PBMCs. Receptors were obtained from a man between 18 and 35 years old in good health and CMV-seronegative. CDR3s include the opening cysteine and the closing phenylalanine or tryptophan. A D gene is named only where the DNA matches it firmly. Clone size, where shown, is once, few, many, or a class for clones that have expanded.

J gene: TRBJ2-1; clone size: .; V gene: TRBV11-1; D gene: TRBD1; CDR3 protein: CASSPRTGGYNEQFF; CDR3 DNA: TGTGCCAGCAGCCCGAGGACAGGGGGCTACAATGAGCAGTTCTTC
J gene: TRBJ1-1; clone size: .; V gene: TRBV18; D gene: .; CDR3 protein: CASSYGGGQLLLEAFF; CDR3 DNA: TGTGCCAGCTCGTATGGGGGGGGACAACTATTACTTGAAGCTTTCTTT
J gene: TRBJ1-6; clone size: .; V gene: TRBV10-2; D gene: .; CDR3 protein: CASSVWRLGDNSPLHF; CDR3 DNA: TGCGCCAGCAGTGTATGGCGGCTCGGAGATAATTCACCCCTCCACTTT
J gene: TRBJ1-5; clone size: .; V gene: TRBV6-6; D gene: .; CDR3 protein: CAAHNRVGNQPQHF; CDR3 DNA: TGTGCCGCCCACAACAGGGTTGGCAATCAGCCCCAGCATTTT
J gene: TRBJ2-7; clone size: .; V gene: TRBV10-2; D gene: TRBD2; CDR3 protein: CASSAGTSGYEQYF; CDR3 DNA: TGCGCCAGCAGTGCCGGGACTAGCGGCTACGAGCAGTACTTC
J gene: TRBJ2-1; clone size: .; V gene: TRBV6-4; D gene: TRBD2; CDR3 protein: CASSDTWTSRLQFF; CDR3 DNA: TGTGCCAGCAGTGACACGTGGACTAGCAGACTGCAGTTCTTC
J gene: TRBJ2-7; clone size: .; V gene: TRBV7-2; D gene: .; CDR3 protein: CASSQMYYEQYF; CDR3 DNA: TGTGCCAGCAGCCAGATGTACTACGAGCAGTACTTC
J gene: TRBJ2-7; clone size: .; V gene: TRBV2; D gene: TRBD2; CDR3 protein: CASSEGRKAGTYEQYF; CDR3 DNA: TGTGCCAGCAGTGAAGGTCGTAAAGCGGGGACCTACGAGCAGTACTTC
J gene: TRBJ1-2; clone size: .; V gene: TRBV5-8; D gene: .; CDR3 protein: CASSLQGYYGYTF; CDR3 DNA: TGTGCCAGCAGCCTTCAGGGGTACTATGGCTACACCTTC
J gene: TRBJ2-7; clone size: .; V gene: TRBV5-6; D gene: .; CDR3 protein: CASRGTPKSDEQYF; CDR3 DNA: TGTGCCAGCCGCGGCACGCCTAAGTCCGACGAGCAGTACTTC
J gene: TRBJ2-5; clone size: .; V gene: TRBV7-2; D gene: TRBD1; CDR3 protein: CASSLGTEETQYF; CDR3 DNA: TGTGCCAGCAGCTTGGGGACAGAAGAGACCCAGTACTTC
J gene: TRBJ2-5; clone size: once; V gene: TRBV6-1; D gene: .; CDR3 protein: CASRRGHSQETQYF; CDR3 DNA: TGTGCCAGCAGGAGGGGACATTCCCAAGAGACCCAGTACTTC
J gene: TRBJ1-1; clone size: .; V gene: TRBV5-6; D gene: TRBD1; CDR3 protein: CASRTGFTEAFF; CDR3 DNA: TGTGCCAGCAGGACAGGGTTCACTGAAGCTTTCTTT
J gene: TRBJ2-7; clone size: .; V gene: TRBV5-1; D gene: TRBD1; CDR3 protein: CASSSQGVNDEQYF; CDR3 DNA: TGCGCCAGCAGCTCGCAGGGGGTTAACGACGAGCAGTACTTC
J gene: TRBJ1-6; clone size: .; V gene: TRBV5-1; D gene: TRBD1; CDR3 protein: CATRERDRGSPLHF; CDR3 DNA: TGCGCCACCCGTGAGCGGGACAGGGGTTCACCCCTCCACTTT
J gene: TRBJ1-2; clone size: .; V gene: TRBV19; D gene: .; CDR3 protein: CASSLGGTKQGYTF; CDR3 DNA: TGTGCCAGTAGTTTGGGGGGAACAAAGCAAGGCTACACCTTC
J gene: TRBJ2-7; clone size: .; V gene: TRBV2; D gene: TRBD1; CDR3 protein: CASRGGTGMDYEQYF; CDR3 DNA: TGTGCCAGCAGGGGCGGGACAGGGATGGACTACGAGCAGTACTTC
J gene: TRBJ2-6; clone size: .; V gene: TRBV7-8; D gene: .; CDR3 protein: CASSAGAGANVLTF; CDR3 DNA: TGTGCCAGCAGCGCCGGTGCTGGGGCCAACGTCCTGACTTTC
J gene: TRBJ1-1; clone size: .; V gene: TRBV29-1; D gene: TRBD1; CDR3 protein: CSAPTRQGATEAFF; CDR3 DNA: TGCAGCGCCCCGACCCGACAGGGGGCAACTGAAGCTTTCTTT
J gene: TRBJ2-1; clone size: .; V gene: TRBV4-2; D gene: TRBD1; CDR3 protein: CASSQELGQGYNEQFF; CDR3 DNA: TGTGCCAGCAGCCAAGAACTCGGACAGGGGTACAATGAGCAGTTCTTC
J gene: TRBJ2-1; clone size: .; V gene: TRBV27; D gene: .; CDR3 protein: CASSFIPGVNEQFF; CDR3 DNA: TGTGCCAGCAGTTTTATCCCCGGGGTCAATGAGCAGTTCTTC
J gene: TRBJ1-5; clone size: .; V gene: TRBV27; D gene: .; CDR3 protein: CASSPGQTREPQHF; CDR3 DNA: TGTGCCAGCAGTCCCGGACAAACCCGAGAGCCCCAGCATTTT
J gene: TRBJ1-3; clone size: .; V gene: TRBV27; D gene: .; CDR3 protein: CASRGGVGNTIYF; CDR3 DNA: TGTGCCAGCAGAGGGGGTGTGGGAAACACCATATATTTT
J gene: TRBJ2-6; clone size: .; V gene: TRBV5-5; D gene: .; CDR3 protein: CASSLLGSGANVLTF; CDR3 DNA: TGTGCCAGCAGCTTGCTCGGCTCTGGGGCCAACGTCCTGACTTTC
J gene: TRBJ1-2; clone size: .; V gene: TRBV12-5; D gene: TRBD1; CDR3 protein: CASGFHSRGLLYGVYGYTF; CDR3 DNA: TGTGCTAGTGGTTTTCATTCCAGGGGGTTACTCTATGGGGTCTATGGCTACACCTTC
J gene: TRBJ2-7; clone size: .; V gene: TRBV5-4; D gene: TRBD2; CDR3 protein: CASSTRGGSASYEQYF; CDR3 DNA: TGTGCCAGCAGCACCCGGGGGGGGAGCGCTTCCTACGAGCAGTACTTC